This entry concerns a single T cell receptor (beta chain). What it recognizes is unknown. The CDR3 is 17 residues long. Germline V gene sequence: CDR1 SGHNT, CDR2 YENEEA. The V and J ends lost 8 bases and 7 bases, in that order; junction bases with no gene match: 17. TCRdb called the multiplex PCR reads again in MiXCR, with one record for every CDR3 protein. The table shows tens of thousands of distinct CDR3 sequences, with approximately 63% occurring only once. This sample is drawn from a study of breast tumors, draining lymph nodes, adjacent tissues. Whole-study findings and limits: Tumor TCR diversity was below lymph nodes but above nontumor tissue.

The material sequenced was tumor-adjacent breast tissue. V and J are TRBV11-3 and TRBJ2-7; 13 bases match TRBD2. This TCR was recovered from a female donor with breast cancer. Some clones in this sample may be carry-over from other donors' samples. The CDR3 sequence: CASGERGTSGKLGEQYF. The CDR3 DNA sequence: TGTGCCAGCGGAGAGAGGGGGACTAGCGGGAAACTGGGTGAGCAGTACTTC.